A single sample gave rise to the 7 T cell receptor beta chains below, sequenced in a study of shared clonotypes between healthy human individuals. Assay: immunoSEQ multiplex PCR; the TCRdb copy retains only in-frame clones and omits some. The sample contains about 2.1 million clones, around 93% of which appear only once. Naive CD8 isolation took CD45RO-negative cells positively selected for CCR7 and excluded terminally differentiated effector memory CD45RA+ cells. The sample comprised naive CD8+ T cells from PBMCs. Receptors originate from a man between 18 and 29 years old in good health. Some clones in this sample may be carry-over from other donors' samples.

The chain combines TRBV29-1 with TRBJ1-1; D perhaps matches TRBD1 (5 bases). Germline lookup yields CDR1 SQVTM and CDR2 ANQGSEA. The CDR3 covers 12 residues. Between the trimmed V and J ends, which lost 8 bases and 2 bases, there was a span of 12 bases. CDR3 loop: CSTRGGNTEAFF. The CDR3 DNA reads as TGCAGCACCCGGGGGGGTAACACTGAAGCTTTCTTT.

The CDR3 DNA reads as TGTGCCAGCAGTTACAGGGATCCTAATGAAAAACTGTTTTTT. Amino acids: CASSYRDPNEKLFF. The V call is TRBV6-5, the J call TRBJ1-4; D unclear. The germline V gene has CDR1 MNHEY and CDR2 SVGAGI. The CDR3 totals 14 residues. V lost 2 bases and J lost 3, with 7 bases in between.

V usage is TRBV2 and J usage is TRBJ1-5; D perhaps matches TRBD1 (6 bases). Germline CDR1 reads SNHLY; CDR2 reads FYNNEI. V shed 5 bases and J shed 0 bases, with 11 bases lying between them. This CDR3 has 15 amino acids. CDR3 sequence reads: CASSPGEHSNQPQHF. The CDR3 DNA is TGTGCCAGCAGTCCAGGGGAACATAGCAATCAGCCCCAGCATTTT.

The chain carries TRBV4-1 and TRBJ2-1; 9 bases align to TRBD1. Trimming at V came to 3 bases and at J to 5 bases, leaving 8 bases not matched to a gene. The CDR3 loop spans 16 amino acids. Germline CDR1 and CDR2: MGHRA and YSYEKL. CDR3 protein: CASSHRRDRVDNEQFF. For the CDR3, the DNA is TGCGCCAGCAGCCATCGCCGGGACAGGGTGGACAATGAGCAGTTCTTC.

The chain recombines TRBV7-8 with TRBJ1-5, with D tentatively TRBD1 (5 bases). Germline V gene lookup returns CDR1 SGHVS and CDR2 FQNEAQ. V dropped 4 bases and J dropped 8 bases, with 15 bases sitting between them. The CDR3 spans 14 residues. CDR3 sequence reads: CASSSGHPQEPQHF. CDR3 nucleotide sequence: TGTGCCAGCAGCTCTGGACACCCCCAGGAGCCCCAGCATTTT. Filled out from reference TRBV7-8 and TRBJ1-5, the complete variable domain reads GAGVSQSPRYKVAKRGQDVALRCDPISGHVSLFWYQQALGQGPEFLTYFQNEAQLDKSGLPSDRFFAERPEGSVSTLKIQRTQQEDSAVYLCASSSGHPQEPQHFGDGTRLSIL.

The chain links TRBV10-3 to TRBJ1-1; D may be TRBD1 (5 bases). Germline V gene sequence: CDR1 ENHRY, CDR2 SYGVKD. Trimming shortened V by 3 bases and J by 1 base, and 12 bases separated the two germline ends. CDR3 length equals 15 residues. The CDR3 sequence: CAISDTGTENTEAFF. The CDR3 DNA sequence: TGTGCCATCAGTGACACCGGGACGGAGAACACTGAAGCTTTCTTT.

The rearrangement links TRBV13 to TRBJ2-1; 13 nucleotides agree with TRBD2. The V gene end was trimmed by 5 bases and the J gene end by 4 bases; junction bases not matched to a gene: 2. Germline loops: CDR1 PRHDT, CDR2 FYEKMQ (reference sequence). The CDR3 extends over 15 amino acids. The CDR3: CASSPGLAGYNEQFF. CDR3 in DNA: TGTGCCAGCAGCCCGGGACTAGCGGGATACAATGAGCAGTTCTTC.